The 5 T cell receptor beta chains listed next were all sequenced from one sample in a study of blood T cell repertoires in COVID-19. Only in-frame clones appear in the TCRdb table, and some are missing; sequencing was by immunoSEQ multiplex PCR. The sample shows about 260,000 clones, roughly 87% of them seen only once. The sequenced sample was peripheral blood. The receptors shown here come from a human donor in a cohort sampled during active COVID-19.

The rearrangement uses TRBV21-1 and TRBJ1-4; the table's D call TRBD1 went unverified against the DNA. TRBV21-1 is a pseudogene locus. The CDR3 is 15 residues long. The CDR3 nucleotides are TGTGCCAGCAGCGAAAAGACAGGGTTTGCTGAAAAACTGTTTTTT. Encoded protein: CASSEKTGFAEKLFF.

This chain connects TRBV28 to TRBJ2-7, with TRBD1 matching 7 bases. CDR1 and CDR2 from the germline V gene are MDHEN and SYDVKM. The CDR3 extends over 13 amino acids. V was pared by 2 bases and J by 3 bases, with 1 base of the junction left unmatched. The CDR3 DNA is TGTGCCAGCAGTTTAGGACAGGACTACGAGCAGTACTTC. This translates into CASSLGQDYEQYF.

This chain links TRBV4-3 with TRBJ1-2, with D unclear. The CDR3 totals 15 residues. Germline loops: CDR1 LGHNA, CDR2 YSLEER. Trimming removed 0 bases at V and 0 bases at J, with 8 bases between. The CDR3 DNA reads as TGCGCCAGCAGCCAAGATATCATAGCTAACTATGGCTACACCTTC. As protein: CASSQDIIANYGYTF.

The CDR3 nucleotides are TGTGCCAGCTCACCGGCTGCCCAGGGGGCTCAGCCCCAGCATTTT. Residues: CASSPAAQGAQPQHF. The rearrangement uses TRBV18 and TRBJ1-5, with TRBD1 matching over 8 bases. Germline V gene lookup returns CDR1 KGHSH and CDR2 LQKENI. The J segment lost 6 bases and the V segment lost 3 bases, leaving 7 bases of the junction unmatched. CDR3 size: 15 residues. The variable domain in full, with the rest retrieved from reference TRBV18 and TRBJ1-5, is NAGVMQNPRHLVRRRGQEARLRCSPMKGHSHVYWYRQLPEEGLKFMVYLQKENIIDESGMPKERFSAEFPKEGPSILRIQQVVRGDSAAYFCASSPAAQGAQPQHFGDGTRLSIL.

The J gene is TRBJ1-5, the V gene TRBV30, with 8 bases aligning to TRBD1. Germline V lookup: CDR1 GTSNPN, CDR2 SVGIG (reference sequence). With 0 bases clipped from V and 2 bases from J, the junction kept 9 bases outside the gene matches. CDR3 length: 17 amino acids. The CDR3 DNA follows: TGTGCCTGGAGTGTACAAAGGGGACAGGATGGCAATCAGCCCCAGCATTTT. This gives the protein CAWSVQRGQDGNQPQHF. The variable domain in full, completed from reference TRBV30 and TRBJ1-5, reads SQTIHQWPATLVQPVGSPLSLECTVEGTSNPNLYWYRQAAGRGLQLLFYSVGIGQISSEVPQNLSASRPQDRQFILSSKKLLLSDSGFYLCAWSVQRGQDGNQPQHFGDGTRLSIL.